A single sample is the source of the 13 T cell receptor beta chains below, sequenced in a study of T-cell memory formation after mild COVID-19. A single record per CDR3 protein comes from TCRdb applying MiXCR to the 5' RACE reads. The profile shows 120,000 to 150,000 distinct CDR3 sequences, about 6.1% of them singletons. The specimen sequenced was PBMCs or a T cell subset sorted from them (not recorded which). The receptors originated from an adult woman who had mild COVID-19 (a few samples of this study predate the infection). Cell type and time point are not known.

The sample holds many counts of this clonotype. The V and J genes are TRBV7-8 and TRBJ2-1, with 12 bases aligning to TRBD2. Trimming cost V 1 base and J 8 bases; bases outside gene matches: 0. CDR3 length: 14 residues. Per the germline V gene, CDR1 is SGHVS and CDR2 is FQNEAQ. CDR3 sequence: CASSLGLAGDEQFF. The CDR3 nucleotides read TGTGCCAGCAGCTTAGGACTAGCGGGAGATGAGCAGTTCTTC.

The rearrangement uses TRBV20-1 and TRBJ1-2; D gene uncertain. This CDR3 is built from 12 residues. Trimming removed 3 bases at V and 9 bases at J, with 14 bases between. CDR1 and CDR2 from the germline V gene are DFQATT and SNEGSKA (reference sequence). DNA for the CDR3: TGCAGTGCTAGCGAGTTGGAGAATTGCTACACCTTC. Protein: CSASELENCYTF.

This clonotype was found many times. The chain employs TRBV7-3 and TRBJ1-6; 7 bases align to TRBD1. The CDR3 has 16 amino acids. The junction had 7 bases not matched to a gene; V was cut back by 5 bases and J by 3 bases. CDR1 and CDR2 (germline): SGHTA, FQGTGA. CDR3 bases: TGTGCCAGCAGCATCGAAGGACAGGTCTATAATTCACCCCTCCACTTT. This codes for CASSIEGQVYNSPLHF.

The table lists this clonotype with a few counts. This chain uses TRBV5-1 with TRBJ1-1; no reliable D call. The CDR3 has 14 amino acids. CDR1 is SGHRS and CDR2 is YFSETQ in the germline V gene. V was cut by 4 bases and J by 3 bases, with 13 bases left in between. Here the CDR3 reads CASSRRTGDTEAFF. The DNA for the CDR3 is TGCGCCAGCAGCCGACGGACGGGAGACACTGAAGCTTTCTTT. Full variable domain (outside the CDR3, taken from reference TRBV5-1 and TRBJ1-1): KAGVTQTPRYLIKTRGQQVTLSCSPISGHRSVSWYQQTPGQGLQFLFEYFSETQRNKGNFPGRFSGRQFSNSRSEMNVSTLELGDSALYLCASSRRTGDTEAFFGQGTRLTVV.

There are a few counts of this clonotype. The CDR3 coding sequence is TGCAGCGTTGAAAAGGGGTTCGGGGAGACCCAGTACTTC. This gives the protein CSVEKGFGETQYF. The rearrangement links TRBV29-1 to TRBJ2-5, with D maybe TRBD1 (5 bases). V lost 2 bases and J lost 5, with 12 bases in between. Germline CDR1 and CDR2: SQVTM and ANQGSEA. This CDR3 contains 13 residues.

This clonotype has just a few counts. This chain joins TRBV24-1 and TRBJ2-1; tentative D call: TRBD2 (6 bases). Germline values: CDR1 KGHDR, CDR2 SFDVKD. V lost 9 bases to trimming and J lost 4 bases, with 12 bases between them. This CDR3 region has 13 residues. CDR3 in amino acids: CATVGSGYNEQFF. The CDR3 DNA reads TGTGCCACCGTCGGGAGCGGGTACAATGAGCAGTTCTTC.

This clonotype has a count of ten or more. V gene TRBV3-1 combines with J gene TRBJ2-4; 7 bases are shared with TRBD2. V dropped 5 bases and J dropped 0; count of bases not matched to a gene: 10. CDR1 LGHDT and CDR2 YNNKEL come from the germline V gene (reference sequence). This CDR3 comprises 17 residues. CDR3 amino acids: CASSARLGEGAKNIQYF. CDR3 sequence (DNA): TGTGCCAGCAGCGCCCGACTAGGGGAGGGAGCCAAAAACATTCAGTACTTC.

This sequence joins TRBV7-9 and TRBJ1-6, with D hard to call. Deletions cut 5 bases from V and 7 bases from J, with 9 bases between. There are 13 residues in the CDR3. Germline assignment: CDR1 SEHNR and CDR2 FQNEAQ (reference sequence). The DNA of the CDR3 is TGTGCCAGCAGCCCCCAATCCAATTCACCCCTCCACTTT. Its translation is CASSPQSNSPLHF.

This clonotype was found many times. In nucleotides, the CDR3 is TGTGCCAGCTCACCACCGGGACAGTTCCTTGGGGAGCAGTACTTC. Translation gives CASSPPGQFLGEQYF. The rearrangement links TRBV18 to TRBJ2-7; TRBD1 matches at 7 bases. V shed 0 bases and J 7 bases; nucleotides not matched to a gene: 9. The CDR3 covers 15 residues. Germline V lookup: CDR1 KGHSH, CDR2 LQKENI.

The chain employs TRBV20-1 and TRBJ1-2; 7 nucleotides agree with TRBD1. The V and J ends lost 1 base and 1 base, in that order; junction bases with no gene match: 9. CDR3 length: 16 residues. In germline, CDR1 is DFQATT, CDR2 SNEGSKA (reference sequence). CDR3 coding DNA: TGCAGTGCTAGAGTAGGGGGACAGCCCAGTAACTATGGCTACACCTTC. This codes for CSARVGGQPSNYGYTF.

This clonotype was counted many times. The V gene is TRBV5-6, the J gene TRBJ1-4, with D possibly being TRBD1 (5 bases). V was shortened by 3 bases and J by 7 bases, with 16 bases between the two germline ends. The CDR3 runs 15 residues. Germline lookup yields CDR1 SGHDT and CDR2 YYEEEE. The CDR3: CASSSDTLWGEKLFF. In nucleotides, the CDR3 is TGTGCCAGCAGCTCGGACACCCTCTGGGGTGAAAAACTGTTTTTT.

V usage is TRBV19 and J usage is TRBJ1-2; 8 bases align to TRBD1. J lost 4 bases, V lost 4 bases, and 8 bases had no gene match. Germline lookup yields CDR1 LNHDA and CDR2 SQIVND (reference sequence). The CDR3 totals 15 residues. The CDR3 region has the DNA TGTGCCAGTAGTACCCGGGACAGGTTCCTCTATGGCTACACCTTC. Translated: CASSTRDRFLYGYTF.

This clonotype has ten or more counts. A read error may produce the germline difference seen at one junction end. The chain employs TRBV12-3 or TRBV12-4 and TRBJ1-2, with D possibly TRBD1 on 5 matching bases. This CDR3 has 13 amino acids. The CDR3 region is CASSPGQGRSPSF. The CDR3 DNA reads TGTGCCAGCAGTCCCGGTCAGGGTAGGTCGCCCTCCTTC.